Sequencing of this T cell receptor (beta chain) was carried out in a study (dated by TCRdb to between 2014 and 2016). Concerning the study at large: The study tested whether tumor-infiltrating Tregs in breast cancer are recruited from blood Tregs or converted in situ from other CD4+ T cell subsets. Broad study findings and their caveats: The TCR gene usage of tumor memory CD4+ T cells clustered together with blood and lymph node memory CD4+ cells and with lymph node naive CD4+ cells. Validation in the larger cohort was restricted to a single TCR beta V-J rearrangement rather than whole repertoires. The greatest overlap of tumor-infiltrating Treg TCR alpha and beta sequences was observed with tumor naive CD4+ T cells, followed by blood naive CD4+ T cells.

For CDR1 and CDR2, the germline V gene lists SGHAT and FQNNGV. Trimming leaves V shorter by 1 base and J shorter by 5 bases, with the junction holding 10 bases beyond the gene matches. Including cysteine and phenylalanine, the CDR3 has 16 amino acids. Only CDR3 DNA remains: 48 bases, in frame from the first base. Full-length TCR variable regions were amplified by 5' RACE PCR using constant-region reverse primers, and then by semi-nested PCR using Nested Universal Primer A. The ReliaPrep RNA Cell Miniprep System was used to extract total RNA, which was then reverse transcribed into 5'RACE-ready cDNA with the SMARTer RACE 5'/3' Kit. Multiplex adaptors were used to barcode the full-length TCR alpha and beta libraries, which were then sequenced on an Illumina MiSeq. In the paper's pipeline: For each of nine subset-tissue groups, sequencing data from the five patients were pooled, and the groups were then compared using unsupervised clustering of TCR gene usage. The Morisita-Horn index was used to calculate repertoire similarity, with shared sequences weighted according to their contribution to each repertoire. TCRdb trimmed public reads at Q25 via fastp, called clones via MiXCR and kept in-frame beta chains. Here each entry gathers all rows of one CDR3 protein and keeps the most common genes and DNA. The V and J calls shown here were made by TCRdb, not taken from the authors' results. In this sample the table shows around 10,000 distinct CDR3 sequences, about 15% of which occur a single time. The biggest ten clones account for over 3% of the sample.

Cells that were CD4+CD25+CD127-/low were the ones isolated as Tregs. Tregs, naive and memory CD4+ T cells from tumor, blood and ipsilateral draining lymph nodes of a few breast cancer patients underwent full-length TCR alpha and beta sequencing. Ficoll density gradient centrifugation was used to isolate mononuclear cells from lymph nodes or from over 40 ml of peripheral blood. A purity exceeding 90% was confirmed by FACS for the sorted cell populations. This clonotype was found many times. Its antigen remains unidentified. Per-nucleotide qualities are absent, and no much larger clonotype sits a single base away.

The chain links TRBV11-2 with TRBJ2-5; a stretch of 7 junction bases matches TRBD2. Sequenced material: Tregs sorted from blood. The source is a female donor with breast cancer. In nucleotides, the sequence is TGTGCCAGCAGCTTAGTTTGGCGAGCGGGGATGGAGACCCAGTACTTC. This sequence encodes CASSLVWRAGMETQYF.